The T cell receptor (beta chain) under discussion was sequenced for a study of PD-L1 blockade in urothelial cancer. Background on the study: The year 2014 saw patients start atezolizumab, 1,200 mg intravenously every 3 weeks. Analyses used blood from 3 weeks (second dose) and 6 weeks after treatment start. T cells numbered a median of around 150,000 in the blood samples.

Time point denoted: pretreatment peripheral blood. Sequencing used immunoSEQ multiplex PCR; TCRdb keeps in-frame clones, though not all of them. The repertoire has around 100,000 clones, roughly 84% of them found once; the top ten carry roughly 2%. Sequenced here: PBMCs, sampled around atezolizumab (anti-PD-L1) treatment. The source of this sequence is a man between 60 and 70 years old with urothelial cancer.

The CDR3 here is CASSQRAGDSLYF. In DNA form, the CDR3 reads TGTGCCAGCAGCCAAAGGGCGGGAGACTCTCTGTACTTC. The V gene is TRBV6-6, the J gene TRBJ2-7, with 7 bases lining up with TRBD2. With 6 bases clipped from V and 12 bases from J, the junction kept 14 bases outside the gene matches. The CDR3 covers 13 residues. Germline-derived CDR1 and CDR2 are MNHNY and SVGAGI (reference sequence).